Sequencing of this T cell receptor beta chain was carried out in a study of identifying expanded T cells in peripheral blood. Healthy donors had no documented immune events, such as infections, while sampled. This CDR3 comprises 19 residues. CDR1 SGHTA and CDR2 FQGNSA come from the germline V gene. The V gene end was trimmed by 3 bases and the J gene end by 8 bases; junction bases not matched to a gene: 19. The method was immunoSEQ multiplex PCR; TCRdb's version includes in-frame clones alone and lacks a portion of them. The sample lists some 81,000 clones; around four fifths were seen once. In regard to this clone: What it recognizes is unknown.

General study results and limits: Technical replicates showed approximately 1.2 changed clones; approximately two weeks roughly 18; four weeks 19. Across healthy donors, higher total template counts meant significantly greater approximately two-week count variance.

The chain is built from TRBV7-2 and TRBJ2-1, with 10 bases aligning to TRBD2. The sample comprised blood. This sequence originates from a person aged 18 to 75 in good health. The CDR3 DNA reads as TGTGCCAGCAGCTTTATTCCCCCACCGGCTAGCGGGAGAAGGGATGAGCAGTTCTTC. As protein: CASSFIPPPASGRRDEQFF. The entire variable domain, with the rest obtained from reference TRBV7-2 and TRBJ2-1, is as follows: GAGVSQSPSNKVTEKGKDVELRCDPISGHTALYWYRQSLGQGLEFLIYFQGNSAPDKSGLPSDRFSAERTGGSVSTLTIQRTQQEDSAVYLCASSFIPPPASGRRDEQFFGPGTRLTVL.